The next 31 T cell receptor beta chains were all read from a single sample in a study of identical twins. A single record per CDR3 protein comes from TCRdb applying MiXCR to the 5' RACE reads. This repertoire shows more than 1.5 million distinct CDR3 sequences, 32% found once; its top ten account for about 0.25%. Sequenced input: cord blood. The source of these receptors is a newborn girl in good health.

The genes are TRBV20-1 and TRBJ2-7; D call uncertain. V lost 4 bases and J lost 2, with 15 bases in between. The germline gives CDR1 DFQATT, CDR2 SNEGSKA (reference sequence). The CDR3 runs to 14 residues. The CDR3 protein is CSAILAPRAYEQYF. CDR3 nucleotides: TGCAGTGCTATCTTAGCCCCCCGTGCCTACGAGCAGTACTTC.

The chain uses TRBV3-1 and TRBJ2-3; no clear D. Trimming stripped 7 bases from V and 8 bases from J, with 13 bases between. Germline loops: CDR1 LGHDT, CDR2 YNNKEL (reference sequence). The CDR3 totals 12 residues. CDR3 in DNA: TGTGCCAGCACCCCTGGTCCGCCTACGCAGTATTTT. Protein: CASTPGPPTQYF.

The V and J genes are TRBV29-1 and TRBJ2-7, with a possible D match to TRBD2 (6 bases). V lost 3 bases, J lost 4 bases, and 13 bases lay in between. The CDR3 is made up of 13 amino acids. Germline V gene lookup returns CDR1 SQVTM and CDR2 ANQGSEA. CDR3 in DNA: TGCAGCGTTGAGGGGGACTGGCAATACGAGCAGTACTTC. This translates into CSVEGDWQYEQYF.

In its sample, this clonotype was seen a few times. This chain links TRBV12-3 or TRBV12-4 with TRBJ2-5, with D perhaps TRBD1 or TRBD2 (5 bases each). There are 17 residues in the CDR3. Deletions cut 5 bases from V and 4 bases from J, with 23 bases between. The CDR3 here is CASSNYYEGLMGETQYF. CDR3 DNA sequence: TGTGCCAGCAGTAATTACTACGAGGGGCTAATGGGAGAGACCCAGTACTTC.

This clonotype was picked up a small number of times. One end of the junction is discordant with germline, which a read error may explain. This rearrangement joins TRBV7-7 to TRBJ2-1; D is perhaps TRBD2 (5 bases). Per the germline V gene, CDR1 is SSHAT and CDR2 is FNYEAQ (reference sequence). This CDR3 is built from 15 residues. The CDR3 reads CASSLAIGSYNEQFF. The DNA for the CDR3 is TGTGCTAGCAGCTTAGCGATCGGCTCCTACAATGAGCAGTTCTTC.

The chain combines TRBV7-8 with TRBJ2-7; D unresolved. V was shortened by 1 base and J by 2 bases, with 12 bases between the two germline ends. The CDR3 length is 15 residues. The germline V gene has CDR1 SGHVS and CDR2 FQNEAQ. The CDR3 DNA is TGTGCCAGCAGCTTAGATGGCCCTCCCCCCTACGAGCAGTACTTC. Translating gives CASSLDGPPPYEQYF.

This clonotype appeared once. The V gene is TRBV29-1, the J gene TRBJ2-1; maybe TRBD1 (5 bases). The J call may be in error: the DNA end matches TRBJ2-7 better. The CDR3 extends over 16 amino acids. Germline V gives CDR1 SQVTM, CDR2 ANQGSEA. The CDR3 reads CSVEGGAKIPYNEQYF. In DNA form, the CDR3 reads TGCAGCGTTGAAGGTGGGGCCAAGATCCCCTACAATGAGCAGTACTTC.

This chain joins TRBV18 and TRBJ2-3, with 10 nucleotides matching TRBD2. The germline V gene has CDR1 KGHSH and CDR2 LQKENI. This CDR3 region has 18 residues. The V and J ends lost 0 bases and 2 bases, in that order; junction bases with no gene match: 8. The CDR3 DNA is TGTGCCAGCTCACCACCGGTAACTAGCGGGGAATTCACAGATACGCAGTATTTT. This encodes CASSPPVTSGEFTDTQYF.

The gene calls are TRBV21-1 and TRBJ2-7; the table gives TRBD1 as D, unverified against the DNA. TRBV21-1 is noted as a pseudogene. The CDR3 sequence is 13 residues long. The CDR3 nucleotides are TGTGCCAACATCCCGTTTAGCTCCTACGAGCAGTACTTC. Translated, it gives CANIPFSSYEQYF.

This clonotype was observed a few times. The genes are TRBV13 and TRBJ2-3, with 8 bases lining up with TRBD2. The length of the CDR3 is 18 residues. Germline V gene data show CDR1 as PRHDT and CDR2 as FYEKMQ (reference sequence). V shed 2 bases, J shed 2 bases, and the junction held 12 bases outside the gene matches. The CDR3: CASSLLAGGYLDTDTQYF. The CDR3 nucleotides read TGTGCCAGCAGCTTACTGGCGGGGGGATACCTCGACACAGATACGCAGTATTTT.

This clonotype was observed a few times. This chain connects TRBV9 to TRBJ1-5; D remains ambiguous. V lost 1 base to trimming and J lost 1 base, with 9 bases between them. Germline CDR1 SGDLS, CDR2 YYNGEE. The CDR3 extends over 15 amino acids. The CDR3 bases are TGTGCCAGCAGCGTAAGGGTTGAAAGCAATCAGCCCCAGCATTTT. This gives the protein CASSVRVESNQPQHF.

This clonotype showed up just a few times. The chain uses TRBV12-3 or TRBV12-4 and TRBJ1-1, with TRBD1 matching 7 bases. With V trimmed by 3 bases and J by 3 bases, 10 bases remained unmatched. The CDR3 length is 16 residues. The CDR3 DNA sequence: TGTGCCAGCAGTTTCACCGTAGGACAGGCCTACACTGAAGCTTTCTTT. Protein sequence: CASSFTVGQAYTEAFF.

The chain recombines TRBV30 with TRBJ2-5; D gene ambiguous. Germline V lookup: CDR1 GTSNPN, CDR2 SVGIG (reference sequence). V lost 4 bases and J 1 base, leaving 13 bases between the germline ends. This CDR3 has 14 amino acids. The CDR3: CAWKRLAPQETQYF. Written as DNA, the CDR3 is TGTGCCTGGAAGAGATTGGCGCCCCAAGAGACCCAGTACTTC.

This clonotype has more than one count but fewer than ten. This chain links TRBV29-1 with TRBJ2-7, with TRBD1 matching over 8 bases. This CDR3 is 13 amino acids long. V gave up 6 bases and J gave up 3 bases; unmatched junction bases: 7. Germline V gene lookup returns CDR1 SQVTM and CDR2 ANQGSEA. Here the CDR3 reads CSVSRGQGYEQYF. The CDR3 coding sequence is TGCAGCGTCTCCAGAGGACAGGGCTACGAGCAGTACTTC.

The chain links TRBV20-1 to TRBJ2-7; 7 positions match TRBD1. CDR3 size: 12 residues. After removal of 8 bases from V and 4 bases from J, the junction contained 8 bases not matched to a gene. Germline CDR1 is DFQATT and CDR2 is SNEGSKA (reference sequence). This CDR3 reads CSSAVTGYEQYF. The CDR3 DNA reads as TGCAGTTCCGCGGTGACAGGGTACGAGCAGTACTTC.

The chain recombines TRBV11-2 with TRBJ2-5; 7 bases map to TRBD2. Germline V gives CDR1 SGHAT, CDR2 FQNNGV. The CDR3 covers 15 residues. The V segment lost 4 bases and the J segment 11 bases; nucleotides outside the gene matches: 16. CDR3 loop: CASSSLAAPYNEQYF. CDR3 nucleotides: TGTGCCAGCAGCTCCCTAGCGGCCCCCTACAATGAGCAGTACTTC.

Only a few counts were recorded for this clonotype. The rearrangement uses TRBV20-1 and TRBJ1-2, with a possible D match to TRBD1 (5 bases). Trimming removed 6 bases from V and 8 bases from J, with 10 bases in between. This CDR3 has 10 amino acids. Germline V lookup: CDR1 DFQATT, CDR2 SNEGSKA (reference sequence). The chain's CDR3 is CSADSRGYTF. DNA of the CDR3: TGCAGTGCCGACAGTCGAGGCTACACCTTC.

The chain links TRBV6-5 to TRBJ1-6; perhaps TRBD1 as D (5 bases). Germline values: CDR1 MNHEY, CDR2 SVGAGI. This CDR3 has 13 amino acids. The ends were cut back, 6 bases at V and 7 bases at J, with 10 bases in the middle. The CDR3 region is CASRMGLNSPLHF. CDR3 nucleotides: TGTGCCAGCAGGATGGGACTAAATTCACCCCTCCACTTT.

In its sample, this clonotype was seen a few times. In DNA form, the CDR3 reads TGTGCCACCAGCTCTCGACGCACCGGGGAGCTGTTTTTT. Translated: CATSSRRTGELFF. V gene TRBV24-1 combines with J gene TRBJ2-2; D is undetermined. CDR1 is KGHDR, CDR2 SFDVKD, per germline. The CDR3 loop spans 13 amino acids. The germline V and J ends were trimmed by 7 bases and 4 bases, with 9 bases remaining between them.

With respect to this clonotype: Compared with germline, one end of the junction differs, possibly owing to a read error. The V gene is TRBV10-3, the J gene TRBJ2-7; D not resolved. The V gene's germline CDR1 is ENHRY and CDR2 SYGVKD. The CDR3 spans 11 residues. As DNA, the CDR3 is TGTGCCTTCAGTGGCCATTACGAGCAGTACTTC. Translated: CAFSGHYEQYF.

The chain combines TRBV25-1 with TRBJ2-3; unclear D gene. The CDR3 extends over 13 amino acids. Trimming cost V 3 bases and J 2 bases, with 6 bases left between them. The V gene's germline CDR1 is MGHDK and CDR2 SYGVNS. The CDR3 protein is CASSEQITDTQYF. For the CDR3, the DNA is TGTGCCAGCAGTGAGCAGATCACAGATACGCAGTATTTT. Based on the CDR3 plus reference TRBV25-1 and TRBJ2-3, the full variable domain is EADIYQTPRYLVIGTGKKITLECSQTMGHDKMYWYQQDPGMELHLIHYSYGVNSTEKGDLSSESTVSRIRTEHFPLTLESARPSHTSQYLCASSEQITDTQYFGPGTRLTVL.

This clonotype has more than one count but fewer than ten. This chain connects TRBV11-1 to TRBJ2-1; 8 nucleotides match TRBD2. Germline loops: CDR1 SGHAT, CDR2 FQDESV (reference sequence). With 1 base clipped from V and 0 bases from J, the junction kept 2 bases outside the gene matches. CDR3 size: 16 residues. The DNA for the CDR3 is TGTGCCAGCAGCTTAGTAGCGGGGACCTCCTACAATGAGCAGTTCTTC. Translation gives CASSLVAGTSYNEQFF.

As concerns this clonotype: The germline gene is not matched at one end of the junction; a read error may be the cause. The V call is TRBV4-2, the J call TRBJ1-5; D remains unclear. Germline CDR1 reads LGHNA; CDR2 reads YNFKEQ. This CDR3 is built from 13 residues. The CDR3 nucleotides are TGTGCCAGCAGCCAAGCTCTTGATCAGCCCCGGCATTTT. This encodes CASSQALDQPRHF.

There are a few counts of this clonotype. As DNA, the CDR3 is TGTGCCAGCAGTTTTCCAGGGGCCCCTAACTATGGCTACACCTTC. It yields the protein CASSFPGAPNYGYTF. The V and J genes are TRBV28 and TRBJ1-2, with a possible D match to TRBD1 (6 bases). CDR3 length equals 15 residues. The V end was cut by 3 bases, the J end by 0 bases, with 11 bases between. CDR1 is MDHEN and CDR2 is SYDVKM in the germline V gene.

This chain connects TRBV20-1 to TRBJ2-2; the D gene is possibly TRBD2 (5 bases). The CDR3 sequence is 12 residues long. Trimming removed 6 bases at V and 8 bases at J, with 13 bases between. The germline CDR1 and CDR2 sequences are DFQATT and SNEGSKA (reference sequence). The CDR3 DNA follows: TGCAGTGCGAATACCCAGCGGGGGGAGCTGTTTTTT. Translation: CSANTQRGELFF.

The rearrangement links TRBV5-6 to TRBJ1-2; D uncertain. The CDR3 has 13 residues. Germline CDR1 reads SGHDT; CDR2 reads YYEEEE. Trimming stripped 4 bases from V and 4 bases from J, with 11 bases between. DNA for the CDR3: TGTGCCAGCAGCCCGAAACACCTCTATGGCTACACCTTC. Translated, it gives CASSPKHLYGYTF.

This clonotype was counted many times. The chain uses TRBV6-5 and TRBJ2-5; no clear D gene. Germline-derived CDR1 and CDR2 are MNHEY and SVGAGI. V lost 0 bases and J lost 13, with 18 bases in between. This CDR3 has 14 residues. CDR3 in amino acids: CASSYSYPEQVVYF. Here the CDR3 DNA reads TGTGCCAGCAGTTACTCGTATCCCGAACAAGTAGTGTACTTC.

The rearrangement joins TRBV20-1 to TRBJ2-1; 9 nucleotides agree with TRBD2. Germline V gene data show CDR1 as DFQATT and CDR2 as SNEGSKA (reference sequence). The CDR3 is made up of 13 amino acids. The V segment lost 4 bases and the J segment 5 bases; nucleotides outside the gene matches: 3. DNA for the CDR3: TGCAGTGCTATAGCGGGGGCCAACAATGAGCAGTTCTTC. This translates into CSAIAGANNEQFF.

The rearrangement uses TRBV4-2 and TRBJ2-1; 7 bases are a match to TRBD2. The CDR3 is 17 amino acids. V was pared by 0 bases and J by 4 bases, with 9 bases of the junction left unmatched. Germline CDR1 and CDR2: LGHNA and YNFKEQ. Written as DNA, the CDR3 is TGTGCCAGCAGCCAAGAGGACGTGCCTAGCGGATACAATGAGCAGTTCTTC. It translates to CASSQEDVPSGYNEQFF.

The chain uses TRBV20-1 and TRBJ1-2, with D perhaps TRBD1 (6 bases). V lost 0 bases and J 8 bases, leaving 16 bases between the germline ends. This CDR3 has 14 amino acids. Germline V gene sequence: CDR1 DFQATT, CDR2 SNEGSKA (reference sequence). The CDR3 sequence: CSARDPHRVEGYTF. For the CDR3, the DNA is TGCAGTGCTAGAGATCCTCACAGGGTGGAAGGCTACACCTTC.

The rearrangement joins TRBV6-2 or TRBV6-3 to TRBJ2-3, with a tentative D call TRBD2 (6 bases). V lost 6 bases to trimming and J lost 0 bases, with 13 bases between them. The germline V gene has CDR1 MNHEY and CDR2 SVGEGT. This CDR3 contains 15 residues. The CDR3, as DNA: TGTGCCAGCAGACGTCGCGGGACTAGCACAGATACGCAGTATTTT. Translation gives CASRRRGTSTDTQYF.